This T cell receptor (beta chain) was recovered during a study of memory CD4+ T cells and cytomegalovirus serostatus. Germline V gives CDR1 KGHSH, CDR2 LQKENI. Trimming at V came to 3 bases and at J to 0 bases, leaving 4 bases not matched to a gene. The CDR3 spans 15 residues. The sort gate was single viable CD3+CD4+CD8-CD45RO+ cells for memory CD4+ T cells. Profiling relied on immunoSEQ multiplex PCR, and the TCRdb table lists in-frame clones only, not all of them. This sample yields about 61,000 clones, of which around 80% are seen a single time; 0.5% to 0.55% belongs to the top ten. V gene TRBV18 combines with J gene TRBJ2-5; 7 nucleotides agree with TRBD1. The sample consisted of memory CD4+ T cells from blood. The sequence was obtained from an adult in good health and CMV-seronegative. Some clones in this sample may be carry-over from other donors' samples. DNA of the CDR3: TGTGCCAGCTCACCGCGACAGGGAGACCAAGAGACCCAGTACTTC. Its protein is CASSPRQGDQETQYF.